This T cell receptor (beta chain) was identified in a study of human T cells and chemical hapten exposure. Study-wide results and limits: No alteration of TCRs above 1 in 1000 frequency was seen with DPC sensitization. Healthy individuals' immune responses may differ from those of donors, who had alopecia.

The time point denotes: patch test 1, 2 weeks after DPC sensitization. The sample's treatment: therapeutic diphenylcyclopropenone sensitization with weekly scalp DPC. Unfractionated whole blood yielded total RNA. V was cut by 3 bases and J by 2 bases, with 8 bases left in between. The CDR3 extends over 14 amino acids. Germline V lookup: CDR1 SEHNR, CDR2 FQNEAQ (reference sequence). A remark on this clonotype: Antigen specificity is unknown.

TCRdb re-called the RACE reads with MiXCR, one entry per CDR3 protein. The table lists about 74,000 distinct CDR3 sequences, approximately 35% of them singletons. The input for sequencing was whole blood, taken in connection with sensitization to the hapten diphenylcyclopropenone (DPC). This sequence originates from a man aged 40-49 years with alopecia areata. Some clones in this sample may be carry-over from other donors' samples. The gene calls are TRBV7-9 and TRBJ2-1; D may be TRBD2 (6 bases). The DNA for the CDR3 is TGTGCCAGCAGCTTTAGCGGAGCCTACAATGAGCAGTTCTTC. Protein product: CASSFSGAYNEQFF. The entire variable domain, with the rest obtained from reference TRBV7-9 and TRBJ2-1, is as follows: DTGVSQNPRHKITKRGQNVTFRCDPISEHNRLYWYRQTLGQGPEFLTYFQNEAQLEKSRLLSDRFSAERPKGSFSTLEIQRTEQGDSAMYLCASSFSGAYNEQFFGPGTRLTVL.